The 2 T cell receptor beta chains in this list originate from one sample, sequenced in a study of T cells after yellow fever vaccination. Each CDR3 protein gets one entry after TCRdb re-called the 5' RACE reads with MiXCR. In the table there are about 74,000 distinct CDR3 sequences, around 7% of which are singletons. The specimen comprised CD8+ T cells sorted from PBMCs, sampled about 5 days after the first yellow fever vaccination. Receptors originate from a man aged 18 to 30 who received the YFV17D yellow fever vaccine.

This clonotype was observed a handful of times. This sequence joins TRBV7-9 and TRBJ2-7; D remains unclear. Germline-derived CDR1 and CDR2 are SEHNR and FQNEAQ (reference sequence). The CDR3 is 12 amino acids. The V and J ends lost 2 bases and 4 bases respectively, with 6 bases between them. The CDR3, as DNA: TGTGCCAGCAGCTTATTGGGGTACGAGCAGTACTTC. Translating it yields CASSLLGYEQYF.

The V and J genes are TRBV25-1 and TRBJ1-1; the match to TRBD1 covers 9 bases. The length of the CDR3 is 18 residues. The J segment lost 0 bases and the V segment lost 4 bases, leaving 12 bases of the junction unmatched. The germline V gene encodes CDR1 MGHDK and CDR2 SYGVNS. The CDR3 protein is CASSGKPGQGNMNTEAFF. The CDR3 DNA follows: TGTGCCAGCAGTGGGAAACCGGGACAGGGAAATATGAACACTGAAGCTTTCTTT.